This T cell receptor beta chain was identified during a study of molecular identifiers for immune sequencing clone quantification. Study summary: Replicate runs used RNA from roughly 21,000 or 96,000 naive CD8 cells, which was split five ways into aliquots, and four of those aliquots were then sequenced.

This clonotype was recorded at least ten times. One entry per CDR3 protein results from TCRdb running MiXCR on the PCR reads. The sample holds 600,000 to 650,000 distinct CDR3 sequences, nearly 20% seen once. Naive CD8 libraries used 20,000 to 1,000,000 sorted cells and 10%, 30% or 50% RNA. A CD8+CD4-CCR7+CD45RA+ phenotype served as the sorting definition for naive CD8 T cells. The trim removed 5 bases at V and 1 base at J, leaving 3 bases unmatched. The CDR3 covers 14 residues. In germline, CDR1 is MNHEY, CDR2 SVGAGI. The sample consisted of naive CD8+ T cells from blood, with Jurkat cell RNA spiked in. Subset in this sample: FACS-sorted CD8+CD4-CCR7+CD45RA+ naive T cells. J is TRBJ1-1 and V is TRBV6-5; TRBD1 agrees at 8 bases. The receptor comes from a human donor in good health. Some libraries in this study had Jurkat cell RNA spiked in. CDR3 coding DNA: TGTGCCAGCAGTCCAGGGGGCGCGAACACTGAAGCTTTCTTT. This translates into CASSPGGANTEAFF.